One sample yielded the 4 T cell receptor beta chains listed below, sequenced in a study of spatial heterogeneity in lung cancer. Time point defined: sample taken at primary tumor resection. TCRdb passed the 5' RACE reads through MiXCR, listing each CDR3 protein once. Among tens of thousands of distinct CDR3 sequences listed, 9.5% to 15% were seen once. The sample in question was PBMCs, obtained at surgery. The source is a male donor with early-stage non-small cell lung cancer.

This clonotype was observed a handful of times. The chain employs TRBV10-3 and TRBJ1-1; D call uncertain. The CDR3 spans 12 residues. Trimming removed 7 bases from V and 10 bases from J, with 16 bases in between. CDR1 ENHRY and CDR2 SYGVKD come from the germline V gene. The CDR3 region has the DNA TGTGCCATCAAGAAGGGCGGATTCGGAGCTTTCTTT. Its translation is CAIKKGGFGAFF.

The sample holds many counts of this clonotype. This sequence joins TRBV25-1 and TRBJ2-7, with D unresolved. V dropped 3 bases and J dropped 6 bases, with 6 bases sitting between them. CDR3 length equals 11 residues. The germline gives CDR1 MGHDK, CDR2 SYGVNS. In DNA, the CDR3 is TGTGCCAGCAGTGAGGCAAGCGAGCAGTACTTC. Translating it yields CASSEASEQYF.

The rearrangement uses TRBV15 and TRBJ2-3; 13 nucleotides align to TRBD2. Germline CDR1 LNHNV, CDR2 YYDKDF (reference sequence). Trimming cost V 1 base and J 5 bases; bases outside gene matches: 3. This CDR3 comprises 16 residues. CDR3 coding DNA: TGTGCCACCAGCAGAGGAACTAGCGGGGGGGAAGATACGCAGTATTTT. Protein: CATSRGTSGGEDTQYF.

This clonotype appeared many times. This rearrangement joins TRBV27 to TRBJ1-1; D is unresolved. CDR1 is MNHEY and CDR2 is SMNVEV in the germline V gene (reference sequence). Trimming left V 3 bases short and J 0 bases short, with 5 bases between. The CDR3 has 13 amino acids. In DNA, the CDR3 is TGTGCCAGCAGTTTTACTTTGAACACTGAAGCTTTCTTT. Protein: CASSFTLNTEAFF.